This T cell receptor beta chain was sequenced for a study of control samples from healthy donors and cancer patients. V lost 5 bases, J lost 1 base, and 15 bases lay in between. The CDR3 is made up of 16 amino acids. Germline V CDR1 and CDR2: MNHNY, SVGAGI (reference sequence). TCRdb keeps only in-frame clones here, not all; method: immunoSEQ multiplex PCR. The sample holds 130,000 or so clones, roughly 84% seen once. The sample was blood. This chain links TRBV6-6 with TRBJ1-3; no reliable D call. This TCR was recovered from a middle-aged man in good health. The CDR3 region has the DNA TGTGCCAGCAGTCCGGCCCGGGCGGTATCTGGAAACACCATATATTTT. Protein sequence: CASSPARAVSGNTIYF.